The source of this TCR beta chain is a study of blood T cell repertoires in COVID-19. Study summary: Spain, Italy and the United States supplied samples that represented acute and convalescent COVID-19. PBMCs, B-cell-depleted T cells, or T cells were the source of the cDNA or gDNA that made up the material.

Study processing details: The assay estimated nucleated cells by amplifying reference gene primers. The repertoire was sequenced with immunoSEQ multiplex PCR; TCRdb's copy has only in-frame clones and lacks some. V and J calls and clone size follow that table, whereas D and trimming were derived from the DNA. The table shows some 12,000 clones, with roughly 90% occurring only once. Trimming cost V 0 bases and J 1 base, with 9 bases left between them. Germline V gives CDR1 SGDLS, CDR2 YYNGEE. The CDR3 covers 15 residues. The source material was peripheral blood. The chain employs TRBV9 and TRBJ2-3; D possibly corresponds to TRBD2 (5 bases). This receptor was identified in a man in his 70s with active COVID-19. The CDR3, as DNA: TGTGCCAGCAGCGTAGGGCCCGGGGGCACAGATACGCAGTATTTT. Protein product: CASSVGPGGTDTQYF.